Below are 15 T cell receptor beta chains sequenced from a single sample in a study of blood T cells in healthy people across ages. Using a J-beta primer mix together with a sample-barcoded 5' primer, a second PCR was run for about 6 to 12 cycles. TCRdb called the 5' RACE reads again in MiXCR, with one record for every CDR3 protein. The sample lists about 900,000 distinct CDR3 sequences, under 50% occurring once. The sequenced sample was blood. The source is a young man in good health.

J is TRBJ1-5 and V is TRBV4-2; TRBD1 is a possible D gene (6 bases). Germline V gene sequence: CDR1 LGHNA, CDR2 YNFKEQ. V was pared by 6 bases and J by 3 bases, with 15 bases between. This CDR3 spans 15 amino acids. The CDR3 loop is CASSQLTGHNQPQHF. The CDR3 DNA reads as TGTGCCAGCAGTCAGTTGACAGGCCACAATCAGCCCCAGCATTTT.

This clonotype came up a few times. This chain links TRBV7-9 with TRBJ2-1; the D gene is possibly TRBD1 (6 bases). Per germline, CDR1 SEHNR and CDR2 FQNEAQ (reference sequence). V dropped 5 bases and J dropped 0 bases, with 14 bases sitting between them. The length of the CDR3 is 16 residues. CDR3 sequence: CASSKPGQRSYNEQFF. In DNA form, the CDR3 reads TGTGCCAGCAGCAAACCCGGACAGCGCTCCTACAATGAGCAGTTCTTC.

This clonotype occurred a few times. The chain has TRBV4-3 and TRBJ2-1; D is uncertain. The germline V gene encodes CDR1 LGHNA and CDR2 YSLEER. The V gene lost 0 bases and the J gene lost 4 bases, with 13 bases spanning the gap. The CDR3 spans 16 residues. CDR3 coding DNA: TGCGCCAGCAGCCAAGATAAGGAGTACTTGTACAATGAGCAGTTCTTC. As protein: CASSQDKEYLYNEQFF.

This CDR3 is CASSVGVVGSDTQYF. DNA of the CDR3: TGTGCCAGCAGCGTAGGTGTGGTCGGGTCAGATACGCAGTATTTT. The V and J genes are TRBV9 and TRBJ2-3; no definite D call. The CDR3 is 15 amino acids. Per the germline V gene, CDR1 is SGDLS and CDR2 is YYNGEE. Trimming removed 0 bases from V and 4 bases from J, with 12 bases in between.

This chain uses TRBV10-3 with TRBJ2-7, with D tentatively TRBD1 (6 bases). Germline V gene sequence: CDR1 ENHRY, CDR2 SYGVKD. Trimming removed 10 bases from V and 3 bases from J, with 19 bases in between. The CDR3 runs 14 residues. CDR3 nucleotides: TGTGCCACGAGCTCGGACAGTCCAGGCTACGAGCAGTACTTC. Translating it yields CATSSDSPGYEQYF.

The sample holds a few counts of this clonotype. The J gene is TRBJ2-5, the V gene TRBV6-2 or TRBV6-3; D may be TRBD2 (5 bases). Germline CDR1 is MNHEY and CDR2 is SVGEGT. This CDR3 has 16 amino acids. V was cut by 5 bases and J by 5 bases, with 21 bases left in between. The CDR3: CASSPGRGKIYETQYF. CDR3 DNA: TGTGCCAGCAGTCCGGGCCGGGGAAAGATATACGAGACCCAGTACTTC.

This clonotype has a handful of counts. The rearrangement joins TRBV4-3 to TRBJ1-1; 8 bases are shared with TRBD1. Germline CDR1 is LGHNA and CDR2 is YSLEER. The CDR3 contains 15 residues. With V trimmed by 2 bases and J by 4 bases, 6 bases remained unmatched. Written as DNA, the CDR3 is TGCGCCAGCAGCCAATCAGGGGGCGAGGCCACTGAAGCTTTCTTT. It translates to CASSQSGGEATEAFF.

The chain has TRBV2 and TRBJ2-2, with 9 bases aligning to TRBD2. V gave up 5 bases and J gave up 2 bases; unmatched junction bases: 6. The germline CDR1 and CDR2 sequences are SNHLY and FYNNEI. This CDR3 contains 16 residues. The CDR3 bases are TGTGCCAGCAGTCGTATAGCGGGGGTAAACACCGGGGAGCTGTTTTTT. Translating gives CASSRIAGVNTGELFF.

DNA of the CDR3: TGTGCCAGTAGTATTGGTCGCGGTACAGATACGCAGTATTTT. This sequence encodes CASSIGRGTDTQYF. The rearrangement uses TRBV19 and TRBJ2-3; D call uncertain. Trimming removed 3 bases at V and 3 bases at J, with 10 bases between. Germline V gene sequence: CDR1 LNHDA, CDR2 SQIVND (reference sequence). The CDR3 consists of 14 residues.

There are a few counts of this clonotype. V and J are TRBV2 and TRBJ2-5; 10 positions match TRBD2. CDR3 length equals 14 residues. Germline V gene lookup returns CDR1 SNHLY and CDR2 FYNNEI. V lost 6 bases and J lost 5; bases outside the gene matches: 6. The CDR3 loop reads CASRRAGGHETQYF. CDR3 coding DNA: TGTGCCAGCAGAAGAGCGGGGGGGCATGAGACCCAGTACTTC.

The rearrangement links TRBV29-1 to TRBJ2-5, with TRBD2 as a possible D gene (6 bases). The V gene lost 6 bases and the J gene lost 11 bases, with 25 bases spanning the gap. The germline V gene encodes CDR1 SQVTM and CDR2 ANQGSEA. The CDR3 is 14 residues long. The CDR3 sequence is CSVPPDYSYNEQYF. The DNA for the CDR3 is TGCAGCGTCCCCCCGGACTACTCCTACAATGAGCAGTACTTC.

This clonotype was counted at least ten times. The CDR3 DNA reads as TGTGCCAGCTACCTCCGGGACAGGGGACCGCACTATGGCTACACCTTC. It translates to CASYLRDRGPHYGYTF. The rearrangement links TRBV21-1 to TRBJ1-2; whether TRBD1, the table's D call, matches the DNA was not checked. TRBV21-1 is listed as a pseudogene. The CDR3 totals 16 residues.

With respect to this clonotype: At one end, the junction sequence differs from germline, possibly due to a read error. The CDR3 loop reads CASSEGQGPYNERFF. CDR3 coding DNA: TGTGCCAGCAGTGAAGGTCAGGGACCCTACAATGAGCGGTTCTTC. The V and J genes are TRBV2 and TRBJ2-1; D possibly matches TRBD1 or TRBD2 (5 bases each). The CDR3 has 15 residues. Germline V CDR1 and CDR2: SNHLY, FYNNEI. Full variable domain (outside the CDR3, taken from reference TRBV2 and TRBJ2-1): EPEVTQTPSHQVTQMGQEVILRCVPISNHLYFYWYRQILGQKVEFLVSFYNNEISEKSEIFDDQFSVERPDGSNFTLKIRSTKLEDSAMYFCASSEGQGPYNERFFGPGTRLTVL.

About this clonotype: One end of the junction does not line up with germline, which may come from a read error. This chain joins TRBV4-3 and TRBJ2-1; no definite D call. The V gene's germline CDR1 is LGHNA and CDR2 YSLEER. The CDR3 covers 13 residues. CDR3 in DNA: TGCGCCAGCAGCCAAGATCTCTACGATGAGCAGTTCTTC. It codes for CASSQDLYDEQFF.

J is TRBJ2-5 and V is TRBV20-1; 11 bases line up with TRBD2. The V and J ends lost 3 bases and 1 base, in that order; junction bases with no gene match: 4. The CDR3 covers 15 residues. Germline CDR1 and CDR2: DFQATT and SNEGSKA (reference sequence). The CDR3 nucleotides are TGCAGTGCTAGGGGGACTAGCGGTTCCCAAGAGACCCAGTACTTC. This gives the protein CSARGTSGSQETQYF.